A selection of T cell receptor beta chains follows, all from one sample in a study of early T cells in non-severe SARS-CoV-2 infection. MiXCR, run by TCRdb on the 5' RACE reads, gives a single entry per CDR3 protein. Of tens of thousands of distinct CDR3 sequences listed, around a tenth were seen once; the top ten hold 3% to 4%. Sequenced input: whole blood. The receptors here all came from an adult who was a healthcare worker with PCR-confirmed SARS-CoV-2 infection or an uninfected control (not recorded which). CDR3s include the opening cysteine and the closing phenylalanine or tryptophan. Fields, in order: J gene, CDR3 length, clone size, D gene, V gene, CDR3 protein, CDR3 DNA. The D gene is left open where the match is weak. Size is omitted from some rows. Given values are once, few, many or a class for expanded clones.

j_call: TRBJ1-4; cdr3_length: 14; clone_size: NA; d_call: TRBD1; v_call: TRBV20-1; cdr3_aa: CSASRTGSNEKLFF; cdr3_nt: TGCAGTGCTAGCCGGACAGGGTCGAACGAAAAACTGTTTTTT
j_call: TRBJ2-7; cdr3_length: 16; clone_size: many; d_call: NA; v_call: TRBV5-1; cdr3_aa: CASSSLTRGAVSEQYF; cdr3_nt: TGCGCCAGCAGCTCGTTAACCAGGGGGGCAGTAAGCGAGCAGTACTTC
j_call: TRBJ2-7; cdr3_length: 12; clone_size: NA; d_call: NA; v_call: TRBV27; cdr3_aa: CASSPPSLEQYF; cdr3_nt: TGTGCCAGCAGCCCCCCCTCCCTCGAGCAGTACTTC
j_call: TRBJ1-1; cdr3_length: 13; clone_size: many; d_call: TRBD1; v_call: TRBV5-1; cdr3_aa: CASSHRGNTEAFF; cdr3_nt: TGCGCCAGCAGTCACAGGGGGAACACTGAAGCTTTCTTT
j_call: TRBJ2-7; cdr3_length: 15; clone_size: many; d_call: TRBD2; v_call: TRBV4-1; cdr3_aa: CASSQDSGAGWEQYF; cdr3_nt: TGCGCCAGCAGCCAAGATTCCGGAGCGGGGTGGGAGCAGTACTTC
j_call: TRBJ2-3; cdr3_length: 17; clone_size: NA; d_call: TRBD2; v_call: TRBV20-1; cdr3_aa: CSARGELAGGRTDTQYF; cdr3_nt: TGCAGTGCTAGAGGAGAATTAGCGGGTGGGAGGACAGATACGCAGTATTTT
j_call: TRBJ2-1; cdr3_length: 10; clone_size: NA; d_call: NA; v_call: TRBV20-1; cdr3_aa: CSAPTREQFF; cdr3_nt: TGCAGTGCTCCGACTAGGGAGCAGTTCTTC
j_call: TRBJ2-2; cdr3_length: 15; clone_size: many; d_call: TRBD2; v_call: TRBV11-3; cdr3_aa: CASRGGTTYTGELFF; cdr3_nt: TGTGCCAGCCGGGGAGGGACTACCTACACCGGGGAGCTGTTTTTT
j_call: TRBJ2-1; cdr3_length: 17; clone_size: many; d_call: TRBD1; v_call: TRBV18; cdr3_aa: CASSPAPGQGSYNEQFF; cdr3_nt: TGTGCCAGCTCTCCCGCCCCGGGACAGGGGTCCTACAATGAGCAGTTCTTC
j_call: TRBJ1-1; cdr3_length: 13; clone_size: few; d_call: NA; v_call: TRBV29-1; cdr3_aa: CSVDESMNTEAFF; cdr3_nt: TGCAGCGTTGATGAATCCATGAACACTGAAGCTTTCTTT